These 17 T cell receptor beta chains came from one sample sequenced in a study of OX40 agonist ivuxolimab in advanced cancers. The data were produced by immunoSEQ multiplex PCR, yet TCRdb's version contains in-frame clones alone and is incomplete. Among about 45,000 clones listed, about nine tenths were seen once. The specimen comprised CD4+ or CD8+ T cells sorted from blood, sampled in a trial of the OX40 agonist ivuxolimab. These receptors all come from an adult with an advanced solid tumor such as melanoma, head and neck, liver or kidney cancer.

This clone appeared once. The V call is TRBV7-2, the J call TRBJ2-3, with D uncertain. The germline V and J ends were trimmed by 5 bases and 3 bases, with 12 bases remaining between them. Per germline, CDR1 SGHTA and CDR2 FQGNSA. The CDR3 is 14 amino acids. DNA for the CDR3: TGTGCCAGCAGCCGGGCAGCAGGAACAGATACGCAGTATTTT. This translates into CASSRAAGTDTQYF.

V usage is TRBV7-9 and J usage is TRBJ2-1; 12 bases align to TRBD1. The V and J ends lost 2 bases and 8 bases, in that order; junction bases with no gene match: 4. This CDR3 is 15 amino acids long. Germline V CDR1 and CDR2: SEHNR, FQNEAQ (reference sequence). The CDR3 loop is CASSLRDRGLDEQFF. The DNA for the CDR3 is TGTGCCAGCAGCTTAAGGGACAGGGGGCTGGATGAGCAGTTCTTC.

V and J are TRBV7-8 and TRBJ2-7; a possible D gene is TRBD2 (6 bases). This CDR3 is built from 17 residues. The germline V and J ends were trimmed by 0 bases and 2 bases, with 17 bases remaining between them. Per germline, CDR1 SGHVS and CDR2 FQNEAQ. The CDR3 sequence: CASSLAQGSGLAYEQYF. For the CDR3, the DNA is TGTGCCAGCAGCTTAGCGCAGGGTAGCGGTTTAGCCTACGAGCAGTACTTC.

This chain connects TRBV28 to TRBJ2-3, with D possibly matching TRBD1 (5 bases). This CDR3 spans 12 amino acids. V was pared by 6 bases and J by 6 bases, with 10 bases between. Germline assignment: CDR1 MDHEN and CDR2 SYDVKM. The CDR3 spells CASSYHRDTQYF. In DNA, the CDR3 is TGTGCCAGCAGCTACCACAGGGATACGCAGTATTTT.

This chain connects TRBV5-4 to TRBJ2-1, with D possibly TRBD2 on 5 matching bases. V lost 2 bases, J lost 2 bases, and 11 bases lay in between. CDR1 is SGHNT, CDR2 YYREEE, per germline (reference sequence). This CDR3 comprises 15 residues. CDR3 sequence reads: CASSFSAGPYNEQFF. Here the CDR3 DNA reads TGTGCCAGCAGCTTTTCCGCGGGCCCCTACAATGAGCAGTTCTTC.

This chain joins TRBV27 and TRBJ2-1; 7 nucleotides agree with TRBD2. V trimming: 10 bases; J trimming: 4 bases; junction bases outside the gene matches: 10. The CDR3 length is 14 residues. Germline-derived CDR1 and CDR2 are MNHEY and SMNVEV (reference sequence). The CDR3 loop reads CATKVAGAYNEQFF. As DNA, the CDR3 is TGTGCCACCAAGGTGGCGGGAGCTTACAATGAGCAGTTCTTC.

V gene TRBV21-1 combines with J gene TRBJ2-3; the D call of TRBD2 is as the table states it, not checked on the DNA. TRBV21-1 is shown as a pseudogene. The CDR3 totals 13 residues. The CDR3 region has the DNA TGTGCCCCCAAGGGGGGGATTCCAGATACGCAGTATTTT. This gives the protein CAPKGGIPDTQYF.

Concerning this clone itself: Other nucleotide sequences in the sample specify the same CDR3. This sequence joins TRBV28 and TRBJ1-1; D call uncertain. In germline, CDR1 is MDHEN, CDR2 SYDVKM. The CDR3 sequence is 13 residues long. Trimming removed 5 bases at V and 11 bases at J, with 18 bases between. The CDR3 here is CASSNWAKGEAFF. DNA for the CDR3: TGTGCCAGCAGTAACTGGGCTAAAGGTGAGGCTTTCTTT.

The J gene is TRBJ1-5, the V gene TRBV12-5, with D unclear. CDR3 length: 13 residues. Looked up from germline, CDR1 is LGHNT and CDR2 is FRNRAP. V lost 7 bases, J lost 7 bases, and 14 bases lay in between. CDR3: CASAPAGTQPQHF. The CDR3 DNA reads as TGTGCTAGTGCCCCGGCTGGAACCCAGCCCCAGCATTTT.

The rearrangement links TRBV7-2 to TRBJ2-2; D not certain. Germline lookup yields CDR1 SGHTA and CDR2 FQGNSA. V lost 5 bases, J lost 7 bases, and 14 bases lay in between. CDR3 size: 14 residues. CDR3 in DNA: TGTGCCAGCAGCCCGACCGGCATCAACGGGGAGCTGTTTTTT. Amino acid sequence: CASSPTGINGELFF.

V and J are TRBV7-8 and TRBJ2-3, with 8 bases identical to TRBD2. Per germline, CDR1 SGHVS and CDR2 FQNEAQ. The V segment lost 7 bases and the J segment 7 bases; nucleotides outside the gene matches: 13. The CDR3 runs 15 residues. The CDR3 is CASILTGLGENTQYF. Written as DNA, the CDR3 is TGTGCCAGCATCCTTACGGGACTAGGGGAAAATACGCAGTATTTT. Drawing the rest from reference TRBV7-8 and TRBJ2-3, the complete variable domain is GAGVSQSPRYKVAKRGQDVALRCDPISGHVSLFWYQQALGQGPEFLTYFQNEAQLDKSGLPSDRFFAERPEGSVSTLKIQRTQQEDSAVYLCASILTGLGENTQYFGPGTRLTVL.

The rearrangement uses TRBV9 and TRBJ2-2; possible D gene TRBD2, 5 bases. V lost 2 bases, J lost 2 bases, and 10 bases lay in between. CDR1 is SGDLS, CDR2 YYNGEE, per germline. CDR3 size: 15 residues. Written as DNA, the CDR3 is TGTGCCAGCAGCGTGGCTAGCCTCAACACCGGGGAGCTGTTTTTT. Encoded protein: CASSVASLNTGELFF.

V is TRBV7-2 and J is TRBJ2-7; D call uncertain. From germline, CDR1 is SGHTA and CDR2 FQGNSA. This CDR3 comprises 14 residues. Trimming pared 3 bases from V and 2 bases from J, leaving 11 bases between. This CDR3 is CASSFRVGPYEQYF. The CDR3 DNA reads TGTGCCAGCAGCTTCCGGGTGGGCCCCTACGAGCAGTACTTC.

The chain is built from TRBV6-5 and TRBJ1-2, with D tentatively TRBD1 (6 bases). Trimming stripped 0 bases from V and 6 bases from J, with 14 bases between. This CDR3 is 15 amino acids long. CDR1 and CDR2 from the germline V gene are MNHEY and SVGAGI. The CDR3 bases are TGTGCCAGCAGTTACTCCCCAAGGGGGTGGGATGGCTACACCTTC. Translation: CASSYSPRGWDGYTF.

The chain links TRBV9 to TRBJ1-1, with D hard to call. The CDR3 has 14 residues. V was trimmed by 2 bases and J by 1 base, leaving 9 bases between them. The germline V gene encodes CDR1 SGDLS and CDR2 YYNGEE. The CDR3 DNA reads TGTGCCAGCAGCGTTCTGTCGGAGAACACTGAAGCTTTCTTT. It is translated as CASSVLSENTEAFF. Full variable domain (missing parts from reference TRBV9 and TRBJ1-1): DSGVTQTPKHLITATGQRVTLRCSPRSGDLSVYWYQQSLDQGLQFLIQYYNGEERAKGNILERFSAQQFPDLHSELNLSSLELGDSALYFCASSVLSENTEAFFGQGTRLTVV.

The chain links TRBV5-6 to TRBJ2-1; 7 bases fit TRBD2. CDR3 length: 16 amino acids. Trimming cost V 1 base and J 5 bases; bases outside gene matches: 9. Germline lookup yields CDR1 SGHDT and CDR2 YYEEEE. The DNA of the CDR3 is TGTGCCAGCAGCTTGCGTGGCGGGAGTTCCCACAATGAGCAGTTCTTC. Translation gives CASSLRGGSSHNEQFF.

This chain links TRBV28 with TRBJ1-1, with a tentative D call TRBD1 (6 bases). Germline assignment: CDR1 MDHEN and CDR2 SYDVKM. The CDR3 sequence is 13 residues long. Trimming stripped 6 bases from V and 6 bases from J, with 14 bases between. The CDR3 region is CASRSQGTAEAFF. The CDR3, as DNA: TGTGCCAGCAGATCACAGGGCACGGCTGAAGCTTTCTTT.